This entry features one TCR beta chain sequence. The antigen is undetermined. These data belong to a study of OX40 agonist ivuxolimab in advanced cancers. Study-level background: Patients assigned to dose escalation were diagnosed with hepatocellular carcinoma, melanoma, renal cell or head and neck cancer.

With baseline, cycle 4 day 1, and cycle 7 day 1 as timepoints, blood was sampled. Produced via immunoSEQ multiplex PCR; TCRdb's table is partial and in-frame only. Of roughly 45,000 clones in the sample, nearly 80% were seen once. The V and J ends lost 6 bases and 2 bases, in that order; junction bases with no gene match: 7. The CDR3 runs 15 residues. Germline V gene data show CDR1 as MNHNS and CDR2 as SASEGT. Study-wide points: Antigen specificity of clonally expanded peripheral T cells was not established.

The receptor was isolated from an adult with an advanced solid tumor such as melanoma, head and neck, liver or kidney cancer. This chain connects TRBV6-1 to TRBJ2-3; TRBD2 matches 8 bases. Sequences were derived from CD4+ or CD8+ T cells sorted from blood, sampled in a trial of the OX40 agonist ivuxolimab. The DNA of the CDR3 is TGTGCCAGCAGCTTCTTTAGCGGGGACACAGATACGCAGTATTTT. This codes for CASSFFSGDTDTQYF.